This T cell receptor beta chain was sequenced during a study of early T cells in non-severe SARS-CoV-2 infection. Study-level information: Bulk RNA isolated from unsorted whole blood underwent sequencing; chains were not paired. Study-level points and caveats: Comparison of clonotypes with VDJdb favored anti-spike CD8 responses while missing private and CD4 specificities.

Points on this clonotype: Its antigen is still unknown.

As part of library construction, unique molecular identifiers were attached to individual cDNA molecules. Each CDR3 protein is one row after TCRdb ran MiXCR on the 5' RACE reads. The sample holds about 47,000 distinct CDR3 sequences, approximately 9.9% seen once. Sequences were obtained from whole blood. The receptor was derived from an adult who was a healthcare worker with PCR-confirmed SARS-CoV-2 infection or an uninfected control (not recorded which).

The CDR3 DNA is TGTGCCAGCATGAACAGAATGAACACTGAAGCTTTCTTT. Translated: CASMNRMNTEAFF. The gene calls are TRBV2 and TRBJ1-1; D gene ambiguous. CDR1 and CDR2 from the germline V gene are SNHLY and FYNNEI. The CDR3 runs to 13 residues. V lost 7 bases and J lost 0, with 9 bases in between.